This is a list of T cell receptor beta chains from one sample in a study of coeliac disease. This table comes from immunoSEQ multiplex PCR, and its TCRdb copy is limited to in-frame clones, with some not included. This table holds thousands of clones, 60% to 80% found once. The sequenced sample consisted of lymphocytes from the gut lamina propria. Receptors were obtained from a man in his sixties with celiac disease on a gluten-free diet. The CDR3 runs from the conserved cysteine through the conserved F or W. The order of the fields is D gene, clone size, V gene, J gene, CDR3 DNA, CDR3 protein. A D gene is named only where the DNA matches it firmly. Some rows have no size entry. The others give once, few or many, or a class for an expanded clone.

-	few	TRBV7-8	TRBJ2-3	TGTGCCAGCAGCTTGGGAGCAGATACGCAGTATTTT	CASSLGADTQYF
-	medium-sized	TRBV6-5	TRBJ1-2	TGTGCCAGCAGTTACTCGGGGAGGGGCAACTATGGCTACACCTTC	CASSYSGRGNYGYTF
-	-	TRBV6-5	TRBJ2-7	TGTGCCAGCAGTTACGGAGGCCGGGGGTACGAGCAGTACTTC	CASSYGGRGYEQYF
-	-	TRBV5-1	TRBJ1-6	TGCGCCAGCAGCTCAACAGGCAAATGGGAGGGTTCACCCCTCCACTTT	CASSSTGKWEGSPLHF
TRBD1	-	TRBV30	TRBJ1-1	TGTGCCTGGAGTGTAGGGGGCCCAGTGGGGGTAATGAACACTGAAGCTTTCTTT	CAWSVGGPVGVMNTEAFF
TRBD1	once	TRBV5-1	TRBJ2-6	TGCGCCAGCAGCTCCGGGGACAGTATTTCTGGGGCCAACGTCCTGACTTTC	CASSSGDSISGANVLTF
TRBD1	-	TRBV4-2	TRBJ1-4	TGTGCCAGCAGCCCCCGACAGGGAGCAACTAATGAAAAACTGTTTTTT	CASSPRQGATNEKLFF
-	-	TRBV2	TRBJ1-1	TGTGCCAGCAGTGAAGATGCGTACACTGAAGCTTTCTTT	CASSEDAYTEAFF
TRBD2	-	TRBV11-2	TRBJ2-1	TGTGCCAGCAGGTCGACCATAGCGGGGGGCCCGGTGTCTGAGCAGTTCTTC	CASRSTIAGGPVSEQFF
TRBD1	-	TRBV18	TRBJ2-7	TGTGCCAGCTCAACCCCGGGACAGGGGCCCCACGAGCAGTACTTC	CASSTPGQGPHEQYF
TRBD1	-	TRBV9	TRBJ1-1	TGTGCCAGCAGCCCGCGGACAGGGGGAGGCACTGAAGCTTTCTTT	CASSPRTGGGTEAFF
-	few	TRBV29-1	TRBJ2-3	TGCAGCGTTGTTGCGGGGGCAAGCACAGATACGCAGTATTTT	CSVVAGASTDTQYF
TRBD1	few	TRBV6-6	TRBJ1-4	TGTGCCAGCAGTTACCTACAGGGGTTCCGGGAAAAACTGTTTTTT	CASSYLQGFREKLFF
TRBD1	few	TRBV28	TRBJ1-6	TGTGCCAGCAGTTTCCCTCTAACCGGGACAGGAGATTCACCCCTCCACTTT	CASSFPLTGTGDSPLHF
-	few	TRBV7-4	TRBJ1-1	TGTGCCAGCAGCTTAGAAGACAATTCGAACACTGAAGCTTTCTTT	CASSLEDNSNTEAFF
-	-	TRBV7-9	TRBJ1-1	TGTGCCAGCCAAAGATCAACTTTGAACACTGAAGCTTTCTTT	CASQRSTLNTEAFF